This TCR beta chain was recorded in a study of blood T cell repertoires in COVID-19 (TCRdb year 2020). Some background on the complete study: The collaborator samples originated in the United States, Italy and Spain and spanned the acute and convalescent phases of COVID-19. The material from the prospective study consisted of cDNA or gDNA derived from T cells, B-cell-depleted T cells, or PBMCs. Deeply sampled blood TCRbeta repertoires from subjects exposed to, actively infected with, or recovered from COVID-19 were included in the dataset. The repertoires were made available in a free public database intended to serve as a resource for research on the immune response to SARS-CoV-2. Samples were obtained from the ongoing ImmuneRACE study (first 160 participants) and from about 1,300 subjects provided by 6 global collaborators. A de-identified subject ID, COVID-19 status, age in years and sex were almost always included in the sample metadata. HLA class I and class II types, where available, came from metadata supplied by the sample provider rather than from assay-based typing. General findings and caveats noted by the study authors: Clinical and demographic metadata were provided uncurated, with the amount varying by source and participant.

A few counts support this clone. Which antigen it targets is not known. The input lacks base qualities; no much larger clone sits a single base away. The germline V gene yields SGHRS for CDR1 and YFSETQ for CDR2. The CDR3 runs 15 amino acids, cysteine and phenylalanine included. CDR3 DNA only is kept here, 45 bases in frame from base 1. V drops 6 bases and J drops 5 bases, leaving 20 bases in between. TCRbeta CDR3 regions were amplified from genomic DNA by means of the immunoSEQ Assay, a bias-controlled multiplex PCR. Turning to the authors' computational methods: Within the assay, amplification of reference gene primers was used to estimate how many nucleated cells each sample contained. To quantify the absolute abundance of each unique TCRbeta CDR3 rearrangement, sequence reads were collapsed and filtered. Productive Simpson clonality was computed per sample as the square root of Simpson's diversity index over productive rearrangements. The table comes from immuneACCESS by way of TCRdb, which keeps in-frame sequences with V and J called. Part of the clones is missing from these tables; in studies checked, under half for an unresolved V gene and the rest for unknown reasons. The V and J calls and the clone size are those of that table, but D and trimming were determined from the DNA. The sample profile shows 92,000 or so clones; 70% to 90% of them were found once. Over 0.45% of the sample is held by the ten biggest clonotypes.

Collaborating institutions collected whole blood in K2EDTA tubes following their own protocols. For TCRbeta analysis, collaborators shipped samples as frozen whole blood, isolated PBMCs, or DNA extracted from either of those sample types. Sequencing input: peripheral blood. The V gene is TRBV5-1 and the J gene is TRBJ1-2; no D gene is confidently identified. The receptor's source is a man in his 60s with acute or convalescent COVID-19. The CDR3 here reads CASTSNGDHSYGYTF. The nucleotide sequence reads as follows: TGCGCCAGCACTTCAAACGGGGATCACTCTTATGGCTACACCTTC.